A selection of T cell receptor beta chains follows, all from one sample in a study of T cell repertoires and HLA-DP antigens. Profiling relied on immunoSEQ multiplex PCR, and the TCRdb table lists in-frame clones only, not all of them. In the table there are approximately 90,000 clones, around nine tenths of which are singletons. For these TCRs, the target antigens are not known. The sequenced sample consisted of CD4+ T cells from PBMCs. The receptors were sampled from a middle-aged man in good health and CMV-seronegative. Both conserved end residues are part of each CDR3. The D gene is left open where the match is weak. Expanded clones are given a class, and other clones once, few, many or no size at all.

CDR3nt: TGTGCCAGAAGCTGCCGGGACACTGAGAACACCGGGGAGCTGTTTTTT
CDR3aa: CARSCRDTENTGELFF
v_gene: TRBV7-5
d_gene: NA
j_gene: TRBJ2-2
len: 16
abundance: NA

CDR3nt: TGTGCCAGCAGCCCAACGCGGGGGAGTGGAAACACCATATATTTT
CDR3aa: CASSPTRGSGNTIYF
v_gene: TRBV5-6
d_gene: NA
j_gene: TRBJ1-3
len: 15
abundance: NA

CDR3nt: TGCAGCGCCCTTACAGTTAACACTGAAGCTTTCTTT
CDR3aa: CSALTVNTEAFF
v_gene: TRBV29-1
d_gene: NA
j_gene: TRBJ1-1
len: 12
abundance: NA

CDR3nt: TGTGCCAGCAGCTCCGTGCTAGGGATGCGAGGAAACACCATATATTTT
CDR3aa: CASSSVLGMRGNTIYF
v_gene: TRBV7-8
d_gene: NA
j_gene: TRBJ1-3
len: 16
abundance: NA

CDR3nt: TGTGCCAGCAGTCCAGGACTAGCGGGAGTAGGACGAGATACGCAGTATTTT
CDR3aa: CASSPGLAGVGRDTQYF
v_gene: TRBV28
d_gene: TRBD2
j_gene: TRBJ2-3
len: 17
abundance: NA

CDR3nt: TGCGCCAGCAGCCAAGTAATGTGGAACACTGAAGCTTTCTTT
CDR3aa: CASSQVMWNTEAFF
v_gene: TRBV4-3
d_gene: NA
j_gene: TRBJ1-1
len: 14
abundance: NA

CDR3nt: TGTGCCAGCAGCCGGGACAGCTTATACGAGCAGTACTTC
CDR3aa: CASSRDSLYEQYF
v_gene: TRBV9
d_gene: TRBD1
j_gene: TRBJ2-7
len: 13
abundance: once

CDR3nt: TGTGCCAGCAGCCCTGCCGGTACTGGAAACACCATATATTTT
CDR3aa: CASSPAGTGNTIYF
v_gene: TRBV28
d_gene: NA
j_gene: TRBJ1-3
len: 14
abundance: NA

CDR3nt: TGCGCCAGCAGTGAGTCGGAGACAGGAGTTTTTACGGATACGCAGTATTTT
CDR3aa: CASSESETGVFTDTQYF
v_gene: TRBV10-1
d_gene: NA
j_gene: TRBJ2-3
len: 17
abundance: NA

CDR3nt: TGTGCCAGCAGCTCCTATACAGGCCAGCAGTACTTC
CDR3aa: CASSSYTGQQYF
v_gene: TRBV7-3
d_gene: NA
j_gene: TRBJ2-7
len: 12
abundance: NA

CDR3nt: TGTGCCAGTAGTATGAGAGCCTCCGATCAGCCCCAGCATTTT
CDR3aa: CASSMRASDQPQHF
v_gene: TRBV19
d_gene: NA
j_gene: TRBJ1-5
len: 14
abundance: NA

CDR3nt: TGTGCCAGCAGTTACTCGGATGGCTACACCTTC
CDR3aa: CASSYSDGYTF
v_gene: TRBV6-6
d_gene: NA
j_gene: TRBJ1-2
len: 11
abundance: NA

CDR3nt: TGTGCCAGCAGTAAGACAGGGAAATCAGGCGAGCAGTACTTC
CDR3aa: CASSKTGKSGEQYF
v_gene: TRBV6-6
d_gene: TRBD1
j_gene: TRBJ2-7
len: 14
abundance: NA

CDR3nt: TGTGCCAGCAGCTTCTCGCAGAACACCGGGGAGCTGTTTTTT
CDR3aa: CASSFSQNTGELFF
v_gene: TRBV7-9
d_gene: NA
j_gene: TRBJ2-2
len: 14
abundance: NA

CDR3nt: TGTGCCACCAGCAGAGAGGGAGTAGGGGAGACCCAGTACTTC
CDR3aa: CATSREGVGETQYF
v_gene: TRBV15
d_gene: NA
j_gene: TRBJ2-5
len: 14
abundance: NA

CDR3nt: TGCAGCGGCTCCCCTTTCGGCGGGAGGCTTATCACGCAGTATTTT
CDR3aa: CSGSPFGGRLITQYF
v_gene: TRBV29-1
d_gene: TRBD2
j_gene: TRBJ2-3
len: 15
abundance: NA

CDR3nt: TGTGCCAGCAGCTTGGATGTTACAGGGAGGGCAGATACGCAGTATTTT
CDR3aa: CASSLDVTGRADTQYF
v_gene: TRBV5-4
d_gene: NA
j_gene: TRBJ2-3
len: 16
abundance: NA

CDR3nt: TGTGCCAGCTCACCCGGACAGGGGGCGGACTATGGCTACACCTTC
CDR3aa: CASSPGQGADYGYTF
v_gene: TRBV18
d_gene: TRBD1
j_gene: TRBJ1-2
len: 15
abundance: NA

CDR3nt: TGTGCCAGCAGCCCCCCCCTGAGGGGGAGCACAGATACGCAGTATTTT
CDR3aa: CASSPPLRGSTDTQYF
v_gene: TRBV7-8
d_gene: NA
j_gene: TRBJ2-3
len: 16
abundance: NA

CDR3nt: TGCGCCAGCAGCTTGGATGGGACAGGGAACACTGAAGCTTTCTTT
CDR3aa: CASSLDGTGNTEAFF
v_gene: TRBV5-1
d_gene: TRBD1
j_gene: TRBJ1-1
len: 15
abundance: NA

CDR3nt: TGTGCCAGCAAACCGGGACAGGGGGCTTCCTACGAGCAGTACTTC
CDR3aa: CASKPGQGASYEQYF
v_gene: TRBV6-1
d_gene: TRBD1
j_gene: TRBJ2-7
len: 15
abundance: NA

CDR3nt: TGTGCCAGCAGCCCCACAGGGAATCAGCCCCAGCATTTT
CDR3aa: CASSPTGNQPQHF
v_gene: TRBV11-2
d_gene: NA
j_gene: TRBJ1-5
len: 13
abundance: NA

CDR3nt: TGTGCCAGCAGCCACCCAAGGACAGGTTCTAGCACAGATACGCAGTATTTT
CDR3aa: CASSHPRTGSSTDTQYF
v_gene: TRBV11-2
d_gene: TRBD1
j_gene: TRBJ2-3
len: 17
abundance: NA

CDR3nt: TGTGCCAGCAGTGAATTCGAGCGGGGGGCCTACGAGCAGTACTTC
CDR3aa: CASSEFERGAYEQYF
v_gene: TRBV25-1
d_gene: TRBD2
j_gene: TRBJ2-7
len: 15
abundance: NA

CDR3nt: TGTGCCAGCAGTGACTCGGGACAGCTCTATGGCTACACCTTC
CDR3aa: CASSDSGQLYGYTF
v_gene: TRBV25-1
d_gene: TRBD1
j_gene: TRBJ1-2
len: 14
abundance: NA

CDR3nt: TGTGCTAGTGCCCCGACAGGGTGGGAGAATGGCTACACCTTC
CDR3aa: CASAPTGWENGYTF
v_gene: TRBV12-5
d_gene: TRBD1
j_gene: TRBJ1-2
len: 14
abundance: NA

CDR3nt: TGTGCCATCAGTGAAGGGCAGTACAATGAGCAGTTCTTC
CDR3aa: CAISEGQYNEQFF
v_gene: TRBV10-3
d_gene: NA
j_gene: TRBJ2-1
len: 13
abundance: NA

CDR3nt: TGTGCCAGCAGCTTACAGGGGTCCCCGTATGGCTACACCTTC
CDR3aa: CASSLQGSPYGYTF
v_gene: TRBV5-6
d_gene: TRBD1
j_gene: TRBJ1-2
len: 14
abundance: NA

CDR3nt: TGTGCCAGCAGTTACTACTCAATGGGAGGTGAAAAACTGTTTTTT
CDR3aa: CASSYYSMGGEKLFF
v_gene: TRBV6-6
d_gene: NA
j_gene: TRBJ1-4
len: 15
abundance: once

CDR3nt: TGTGCCAGCAGTTACGAGGGGGTAACGAACACTGAAGCTTTCTTT
CDR3aa: CASSYEGVTNTEAFF
v_gene: TRBV6-5
d_gene: NA
j_gene: TRBJ1-1
len: 15
abundance: NA

CDR3nt: TGCGCCAGCAGCTTATCAGGGGAGCCTGGAGAGACCCAGTACTTC
CDR3aa: CASSLSGEPGETQYF
v_gene: TRBV5-1
d_gene: NA
j_gene: TRBJ2-5
len: 15
abundance: NA

CDR3nt: TGCGCCAGCAGCCAAGAACAGGGGGCAGGGACTGAAGCTTTCTTT
CDR3aa: CASSQEQGAGTEAFF
v_gene: TRBV4-3
d_gene: TRBD1
j_gene: TRBJ1-1
len: 15
abundance: NA

CDR3nt: TGCGCCAGCAGCATTCAGGGTCCCGGGGCCAACGTCCTGACTTTC
CDR3aa: CASSIQGPGANVLTF
v_gene: TRBV5-1
d_gene: NA
j_gene: TRBJ2-6
len: 15
abundance: NA

CDR3nt: TGTGCCAGTGGGGCACTATCGGGCACCGGGGAGCTGTTTTTT
CDR3aa: CASGALSGTGELFF
v_gene: TRBV6-1
d_gene: NA
j_gene: TRBJ2-2
len: 14
abundance: NA

CDR3nt: TGCGCCAGCAGCCAAGATCTGGCGGGGGGACATTCACCCCTCCACTTT
CDR3aa: CASSQDLAGGHSPLHF
v_gene: TRBV4-1
d_gene: NA
j_gene: TRBJ1-6
len: 16
abundance: NA

CDR3nt: TGTGCCAGCAGCCCCTGGACGGGGGGGACTAAAGGCTACACCTTC
CDR3aa: CASSPWTGGTKGYTF
v_gene: TRBV9
d_gene: NA
j_gene: TRBJ1-2
len: 15
abundance: NA

CDR3nt: TGTGCCAGCTCGCCCGGGACCACTACAGATACGCAGTATTTT
CDR3aa: CASSPGTTTDTQYF
v_gene: TRBV18
d_gene: NA
j_gene: TRBJ2-3
len: 14
abundance: NA

CDR3nt: TGTGCCAGCAGCTTAGGGGCAGGGGGCGTCACAGATACGCAGTATTTT
CDR3aa: CASSLGAGGVTDTQYF
v_gene: TRBV11-2
d_gene: TRBD1
j_gene: TRBJ2-3
len: 16
abundance: NA